This entry describes one T cell receptor beta chain. Its cognate antigen is unknown. The data originate from a study of shared clonotypes between healthy human individuals. The study, taken as a whole, reports: The four-donor shared clonotypes exceeded non-shared clonotypes in generation probability, with non-shared ones scoring lower.

The V segment lost 3 bases and the J segment 4 bases; nucleotides outside the gene matches: 3. Per germline, CDR1 SGDLS and CDR2 YYNGEE. The CDR3 sequence is 13 residues long. TCRdb keeps only in-frame clones here, not all; method: immunoSEQ multiplex PCR. The data show millions of clones, with just under 95% seen just once and 1% to 1.3% held by the top ten. CD8 cells regarded as naive lacked CD45RO, were positively chosen for CCR7, and omitted terminally differentiated effector memory CD45RA+ cells. The sample taken for sequencing was naive CD8+ T cells sorted from blood. The sequence came from a man in his late teens or twenties in good health. The rearrangement joins TRBV9 to TRBJ1-1; 7 bases map to TRBD1. The CDR3 reads CASSAGGTTEAFF. In DNA, the CDR3 is TGTGCCAGCAGCGCAGGGGGAACCACTGAAGCTTTCTTT.